Listed here are 10 T cell receptor beta chains from one sample, sequenced in a study of graft-versus-host responses after intestinal transplantation. TCRdb's table, derived via immunoSEQ multiplex PCR, lists solely in-frame clones and lacks some. The sample lists about 37,000 clones, roughly 87% occurring once. Graft tissue was processed to release intraepithelial and lamina propria lymphocytes. The specimen comprised ileum tissue, sampled about 28 weeks after intestinal transplant. The receptors come from a human patient who received an intestinal transplant, so some T cells may come from the graft donor.

J is TRBJ2-7 and V is TRBV2; D is ambiguous. The CDR3 runs 14 residues. Trimming stripped 6 bases from V and 0 bases from J, with 12 bases between. Germline CDR1 is SNHLY and CDR2 is FYNNEI. This CDR3 is CASRGTQSSYEQYF. CDR3 DNA: TGTGCCAGCAGAGGAACGCAAAGCTCCTACGAGCAGTACTTC.

The V and J genes are TRBV9 and TRBJ2-2; a possible D gene is TRBD2 (6 bases). Germline loops: CDR1 SGDLS, CDR2 YYNGEE. The CDR3 consists of 13 residues. V was pared by 4 bases and J by 4 bases, with 8 bases between. The CDR3 here is CASSPGGTGELFF. The CDR3 nucleotides are TGTGCCAGCAGCCCCGGGGGCACCGGGGAGCTGTTTTTT.

This chain links TRBV19 with TRBJ1-5; no clear D gene. The V and J ends lost 7 bases and 2 bases respectively, with 15 bases between them. Germline V gene lookup returns CDR1 LNHDA and CDR2 SQIVND (reference sequence). This CDR3 is built from 15 residues. The DNA for the CDR3 is TGTGCCAGTAATCCCTGGGCGGGAGGCAATCAGCCCCAGCATTTT. The encoded protein is CASNPWAGGNQPQHF.

The chain couples TRBV7-6 to TRBJ1-1, with 9 positions matching TRBD1. The ends lost 5 bases at V and 6 bases at J; junction bases unmatched: 4. In germline, CDR1 is SGHVS, CDR2 FNYEAQ. The length of the CDR3 is 13 residues. CDR3 protein: CASSARTGAEAFF. The CDR3 DNA reads TGTGCCAGCAGCGCCCGGACAGGGGCTGAAGCTTTCTTT.

J is TRBJ1-2 and V is TRBV2; a weak D match, TRBD1 (5 bases). CDR3 length: 14 amino acids. The V end lost 1 base, the J end lost 3 bases, and 9 bases lay between the germline ends. Germline CDR1 and CDR2: SNHLY and FYNNEI. The CDR3 spells CASSEGTGYYGYTF. The CDR3 DNA reads as TGTGCCAGCAGTGAAGGTACAGGCTACTATGGCTACACCTTC.

This clone was detected only once. CDR3 in amino acids: CASTPSNEQFF. The CDR3 bases are TGTGCCAGCACCCCCTCCAATGAGCAGTTCTTC. The chain combines TRBV7-8 with TRBJ2-1; D is unclear. Germline-derived CDR1 and CDR2 are SGHVS and FQNEAQ. The CDR3 runs 11 residues. V gave up 7 bases and J gave up 6 bases, with 7 bases separating them.

The gene calls are TRBV11-2 and TRBJ2-3; no clear D gene. The CDR3 is 16 residues long. Trimming cost V 5 bases and J 1 base, with 16 bases left between them. Germline CDR1 reads SGHAT; CDR2 reads FQNNGV. CDR3 residues: CASSPKAAARTDTQYF. The CDR3, as DNA: TGTGCCAGCAGCCCAAAGGCGGCTGCCCGCACAGATACGCAGTATTTT. Variable domain in full (rest from reference TRBV11-2 and TRBJ2-3): EAGVAQSPRYKIIEKRQSVAFWCNPISGHATLYWYQQILGQGPKLLIQFQNNGVVDDSQLPKDRFSAERLKGVDSTLKIQPAKLEDSAVYLCASSPKAAARTDTQYFGPGTRLTVL.

The chain joins TRBV23-1 to TRBJ1-4; D might be TRBD1 (6 bases). TRBV23-1 is classed as an ORF, of uncertain function. The CDR3 consists of 16 residues. V lost 8 bases to trimming and J lost 7 bases, with 23 bases between them. The CDR3 loop is CASHFPGEGEGEKLFF. CDR3 DNA: TGCGCCAGCCACTTTCCCGGAGAGGGGGAAGGTGAAAAACTGTTTTTT.

V is TRBV28 and J is TRBJ2-7; weak D call: TRBD1 (5 bases). The CDR3 runs 14 residues. The germline gives CDR1 MDHEN, CDR2 SYDVKM. The CDR3 is CGSSGYRSSYEQYF. The DNA of the CDR3 is TGTGGGTCTTCTGGGTACAGGAGTTCCTACGAGCAGTACTTC.

The chain uses TRBV30 and TRBJ1-6; tentative D call: TRBD1 (5 bases). Trimming removed 4 bases at V and 9 bases at J, with 10 bases between. Germline CDR1 GTSNPN, CDR2 SVGIG (reference sequence). The CDR3 has 12 residues. This CDR3 is CAWNRGFSPLHF. The CDR3 DNA follows: TGTGCCTGGAATCGGGGGTTTTCACCCCTCCACTTT.